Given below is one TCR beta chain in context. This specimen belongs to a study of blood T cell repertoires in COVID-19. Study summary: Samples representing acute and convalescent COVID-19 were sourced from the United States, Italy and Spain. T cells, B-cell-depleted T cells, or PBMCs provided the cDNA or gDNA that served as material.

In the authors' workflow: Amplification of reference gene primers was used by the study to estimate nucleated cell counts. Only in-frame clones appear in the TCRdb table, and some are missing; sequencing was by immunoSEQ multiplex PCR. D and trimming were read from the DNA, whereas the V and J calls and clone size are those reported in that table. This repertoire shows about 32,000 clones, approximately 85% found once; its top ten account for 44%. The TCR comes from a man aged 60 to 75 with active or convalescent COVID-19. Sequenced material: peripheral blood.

The CDR3 nucleotides read TGTGCCAGCAGCCTTAACTATGGCTACACCTTC. Its protein product is CASSLNYGYTF. This chain links TRBV28 with TRBJ1-2, with D unresolved. CDR3 length equals 11 residues. The V gene lost 6 bases and the J gene lost 1 base, with 3 bases spanning the gap. Germline V gives CDR1 MDHEN, CDR2 SYDVKM.